This T cell receptor (beta chain) is drawn from a study of blood T cell repertoires in COVID-19. At the level of the study: Sites in the United States, Italy and Spain provided acute and convalescent COVID-19 samples.

CDR3 length: 13 amino acids. CDR1 and CDR2 (germline): SGHDT, YYEEEE. Germline trimming cut 4 bases from V and 5 bases from J; bases unmatched to any gene: 3. Profiling relied on immunoSEQ multiplex PCR, and the TCRdb table lists in-frame clones only, not all of them. The repertoire includes fewer than 300,000 clones, around 86% of them detected once, and over 2.5% sits in the top ten. This clone came up a few times. This TCR derives from a woman aged 55-70 years with active or convalescent COVID-19. The gene calls are TRBV5-6 and TRBJ1-1, with TRBD1 matching 9 bases. The specimen was peripheral blood. The CDR3, as DNA: TGTGCCAGCAGCCACGGGACAGGGACTGAAGCTTTCTTT. Its translation is CASSHGTGTEAFF. Based on the CDR3 plus reference TRBV5-6 and TRBJ1-1, the full variable domain is DAGVTQSPTHLIKTRGQQVTLRCSPKSGHDTVSWYQQALGQGPQFIFQYYEEEERQRGNFPDRFSGHQFPNYSSELNVNALLLGDSALYLCASSHGTGTEAFFGQGTRLTVV.